Sequencing of this T cell receptor (beta chain) was carried out in a study of blood T cell repertoires in COVID-19. Repertoires were generated with immunoSEQ multiplex PCR, while TCRdb's copy carries only in-frame clones and drops some. The sample carries about 260,000 clones, 83% recorded once. Germline CDR1 and CDR2: SSHAT and FNYEAQ (reference sequence). The germline V and J ends were trimmed by 1 base and 2 bases, with 12 bases remaining between them. CDR3 size: 15 residues. The chain carries TRBV7-7 and TRBJ2-7; D is possibly TRBD1 (6 bases). What was sequenced was peripheral blood. The clonotype comes from a woman between 50 and 59 years old who had recovered from COVID-19. The chain's CDR3 is CASSLGARGAYEQYF. The CDR3 DNA follows: TGTGCCAGCAGCTTAGGGGCCAGGGGAGCCTACGAGCAGTACTTC.